This entry lists 19 T cell receptor beta chains sequenced from one sample in a study of cytomegalovirus exposure and HLA in healthy donors. In the PCR, 60 Vbeta and 13 Jbeta primers were used. TCRdb's table, derived via immunoSEQ multiplex PCR, lists solely in-frame clones and lacks some. Among roughly 180,000 clones listed, about three quarters were seen once. Sequences were obtained from PBMCs. The source of these receptors is a man in his fifties or sixties in good health and CMV-seropositive.

This clone was seen just once. The chain uses TRBV9 and TRBJ2-6; TRBD1 might be the D (6 bases). This CDR3 region has 17 residues. The germline V and J ends were trimmed by 0 bases and 0 bases, with 10 bases remaining between them. Germline-derived CDR1 and CDR2 are SGDLS and YYNGEE. DNA for the CDR3: TGTGCCAGCAGCGTAGGGATGGGGGCCTCTGGGGCCAACGTCCTGACTTTC. Protein sequence: CASSVGMGASGANVLTF.

There are a few counts of this clone. V and J are TRBV10-3 and TRBJ2-3, with D maybe TRBD2 (5 bases). The CDR3 length is 12 residues. V gave up 4 bases and J gave up 4 bases, with 6 bases separating them. Germline V gene data show CDR1 as ENHRY and CDR2 as SYGVKD. This chain's CDR3 is CAISALADTQYF. CDR3 nucleotides: TGTGCCATCAGTGCACTAGCAGATACGCAGTATTTT.

The rearrangement uses TRBV9 and TRBJ2-2, with D possibly matching TRBD2 (5 bases). Germline V gene lookup returns CDR1 SGDLS and CDR2 YYNGEE. V was cut by 2 bases and J by 6 bases, with 8 bases left in between. The CDR3 runs to 13 residues. The CDR3 loop reads CASSVGESGELFF. CDR3 in DNA: TGTGCCAGCAGCGTCGGGGAATCCGGGGAGCTGTTTTTT.

Written as DNA, the CDR3 is TGTGCCAGCAGCCCCCTGACCGGGACAGCTGGAAACACCATATATTTT. Translation gives CASSPLTGTAGNTIYF. The V and J genes are TRBV9 and TRBJ1-3, with 7 bases fitting TRBD1. J gave up 2 bases and V 4 bases, and 9 bases lay outside the gene matches. The CDR3 extends over 16 amino acids. Looked up from germline, CDR1 is SGDLS and CDR2 is YYNGEE. Complete variable domain (other parts from reference TRBV9 and TRBJ1-3): DSGVTQTPKHLITATGQRVTLRCSPRSGDLSVYWYQQSLDQGLQFLIQYYNGEERAKGNILERFSAQQFPDLHSELNLSSLELGDSALYFCASSPLTGTAGNTIYFGEGSWLTVV.

The gene calls are TRBV7-3 and TRBJ2-2, with D perhaps TRBD2 (5 bases). The V end lost 4 bases, the J end lost 7 bases, and 22 bases lay between the germline ends. Germline CDR1 is SGHTA and CDR2 is FQGTGA. The CDR3 is made up of 17 amino acids. Here the CDR3 DNA reads TGTGCCAGCAGCTCCCCAGGAGTGACCAGAGGAGGCGGGGAGCTGTTTTTT. As protein: CASSSPGVTRGGGELFF. The full variable domain, in which reference TRBV7-3 and TRBJ2-2 provide the parts outside the CDR3, is GAGVSQTPSNKVTEKGKYVELRCDPISGHTALYWYRQSLGQGPEFLIYFQGTGAADDSGLPNDRFFAVRPEGSVSTLKIQRTERGDSAVYLCASSSPGVTRGGGELFFGEGSRLTVL.

The chain links TRBV13 to TRBJ1-6; maybe TRBD1 (5 bases). Germline V lookup: CDR1 PRHDT, CDR2 FYEKMQ (reference sequence). CDR3 length equals 13 residues. The V gene lost 4 bases and the J gene lost 9 bases, with 10 bases spanning the gap. This CDR3 is CASSSREGSPLHF. In nucleotides, the CDR3 is TGTGCCAGCAGCTCCAGGGAGGGTTCACCCCTCCACTTT.

The chain uses TRBV9 and TRBJ2-7; D perhaps matches TRBD1 (5 bases). Trimming took 4 bases from V and 5 from J, leaving 16 bases between them. This CDR3 spans 14 amino acids. Germline V gives CDR1 SGDLS, CDR2 YYNGEE. The CDR3 loop reads CASSSRPTGHEQYF. The CDR3 DNA reads TGTGCCAGCAGCTCCCGACCTACAGGCCACGAGCAGTACTTC.

This clone appeared once. The chain joins TRBV28 to TRBJ2-2; a weak D match, TRBD1 (7 bases). CDR1 and CDR2 from the germline V gene are MDHEN and SYDVKM. V was cut by 6 bases and J by 0 bases, with 14 bases left in between. The CDR3 sequence is 16 residues long. The CDR3: CASSPPGGTNTGELFF. CDR3 bases: TGTGCCAGCAGCCCACCAGGGGGGACGAACACCGGGGAGCTGTTTTTT.

CDR3 bases: TGTGCCAGCAGTTTTTCCAGGGGGCGCGAGCAGTACGTC. It is translated as CASSFSRGREQYV. The chain combines TRBV28 with TRBJ2-7; 8 positions match TRBD1. CDR1 and CDR2 from the germline V gene are MDHEN and SYDVKM. This CDR3 has 13 amino acids. The J segment lost 6 bases and the V segment lost 3 bases, leaving 4 bases of the junction unmatched.

This clone was observed a single time. This rearrangement joins TRBV4-1 to TRBJ1-5; TRBD1 matches at 7 bases. J lost 3 bases, V lost 4 bases, and 6 bases had no gene match. The CDR3 has 15 residues. Germline V CDR1 and CDR2: MGHRA, YSYEKL. The CDR3 DNA reads TGCGCCAGCAGCCCGCACACAGGGGCCAATCAGCCCCAGCATTTT. This gives the protein CASSPHTGANQPQHF.

This clone was observed a handful of times. The rearrangement joins TRBV5-5 to TRBJ2-3, with TRBD1 matching 9 bases. Germline CDR1 SGHKS, CDR2 YYEKEE (reference sequence). The CDR3 contains 17 residues. The V gene end was trimmed by 2 bases and the J gene end by 4 bases; junction bases not matched to a gene: 11. DNA of the CDR3: TGTGCCAGCAGCTTAAGGGTCCGGGACAGGGCCCCAGATACGCAGTATTTT. Translated, it gives CASSLRVRDRAPDTQYF.

The genes are TRBV18 and TRBJ1-1; D not resolved. CDR3 length equals 12 residues. Trimming took off 2 bases at V and 6 bases at J, with 7 bases between the two ends. The V gene's germline CDR1 is KGHSH and CDR2 LQKENI. The CDR3 region is CASSPGRAEAFF. The CDR3 nucleotides are TGTGCCAGCTCACCAGGGAGGGCTGAAGCTTTCTTT.

This clone was recorded a few times. The gene calls are TRBV19 and TRBJ2-5, with 9 bases fitting TRBD2. The CDR3 has 15 residues. Germline trimming cut 3 bases from V and 2 bases from J; bases unmatched to any gene: 4. Germline values: CDR1 LNHDA, CDR2 SQIVND (reference sequence). The CDR3 region is CASSIYSGGQETQYF. The CDR3 coding sequence is TGTGCCAGTAGTATTTACAGCGGGGGGCAAGAGACCCAGTACTTC.

This chain links TRBV7-2 with TRBJ1-2; D is perhaps TRBD1 (5 bases). Germline V gene data show CDR1 as SGHTA and CDR2 as FQGNSA. Trimming cost V 1 base and J 8 bases, with 17 bases left between them. The CDR3 runs to 15 residues. The CDR3 coding sequence is TGTGCCAGCAGCTTAGAAATCATCAGGGCCCAGGGCTACACCTTC. This codes for CASSLEIIRAQGYTF.

The rearrangement uses TRBV5-1 and TRBJ2-2; D call uncertain. Germline V gene lookup returns CDR1 SGHRS and CDR2 YFSETQ. V gave up 4 bases and J gave up 5 bases, with 15 bases separating them. This CDR3 spans 15 amino acids. CDR3 region: CASSISKVETGELFF. The CDR3 nucleotides are TGCGCCAGCAGCATTAGCAAGGTAGAAACCGGGGAGCTGTTTTTT. The full variable domain, with the rest looked up from reference TRBV5-1 and TRBJ2-2, is KAGVTQTPRYLIKTRGQQVTLSCSPISGHRSVSWYQQTPGQGLQFLFEYFSETQRNKGNFPGRFSGRQFSNSRSEMNVSTLELGDSALYLCASSISKVETGELFFGEGSRLTVL.

This chain links TRBV9 with TRBJ1-3, with 7 positions matching TRBD1. Germline V gives CDR1 SGDLS, CDR2 YYNGEE. The CDR3 length is 14 residues. V trimming: 4 bases; J trimming: 4 bases; junction bases outside the gene matches: 5. CDR3: CASSPTGSGNTIYF. The CDR3 DNA follows: TGTGCCAGCAGCCCGACAGGGTCCGGAAACACCATATATTTT.

The rearrangement joins TRBV21-1 to TRBJ2-2; no DNA check was done on the table's D call, TRBD1. TRBV21-1 is noted as a pseudogene. The CDR3 is made up of 18 amino acids. CDR3 amino acids: CASSTRDRGLSNTGELFF. CDR3 sequence (DNA): TGTGCCAGCAGCACTCGGGACAGGGGGCTCTCGAACACCGGGGAGCTGTTTTTT.

This sequence joins TRBV19 and TRBJ2-2; 8 bases are shared with TRBD1. J was trimmed by 6 bases and V by 6 bases; bases with no gene match: 3. Germline CDR1 is LNHDA and CDR2 is SQIVND (reference sequence). This CDR3 has 13 amino acids. CDR3 DNA: TGTGCCAGTAGCCCAGGGGGCTCCGGGGAGCTGTTTTTT. Translated: CASSPGGSGELFF.

The rearrangement links TRBV19 to TRBJ2-2, with D maybe TRBD1 (6 bases). Trimming took off 5 bases at V and 5 bases at J, with 18 bases between the two ends. CDR1 is LNHDA and CDR2 is SQIVND in the germline V gene (reference sequence). The CDR3 is made up of 16 amino acids. The CDR3: CASSSGVGTMTGELFF. Written as DNA, the CDR3 is TGTGCCAGTAGTTCAGGCGTAGGGACAATGACCGGGGAGCTGTTTTTT.